Listed here are 7 T cell receptor beta chains from one sample, sequenced in a study of cytomegalovirus exposure and HLA in healthy donors. 60 Vbeta and 13 Jbeta primers were used in PCR. Profiling relied on immunoSEQ multiplex PCR, and the TCRdb table lists in-frame clones only, not all of them. The data hold about 150,000 clones, with approximately 72% observed a single time. The sequencing sample was made of PBMCs. The receptors come from a young man in good health and CMV-seronegative.

This chain uses TRBV27 with TRBJ2-7; 10 positions match TRBD1. V dropped 3 bases and J dropped 2; count of bases not matched to a gene: 4. Germline lookup yields CDR1 MNHEY and CDR2 SMNVEV (reference sequence). This CDR3 comprises 15 residues. The CDR3 reads CASSFKGQGTYEQYF. The CDR3, as DNA: TGTGCCAGCAGTTTCAAGGGACAGGGGACCTACGAGCAGTACTTC.

V is TRBV7-9 and J is TRBJ2-7; maybe TRBD2 (6 bases). The germline CDR1 and CDR2 sequences are SEHNR and FQNEAQ (reference sequence). V lost 8 bases, J lost 2 bases, and 13 bases lay in between. This CDR3 has 13 residues. The CDR3 DNA reads as TGTGCCAGCTGGGGGGTCAATCCCTACGAGCAGTACTTC. Amino acid sequence: CASWGVNPYEQYF.

The genes are TRBV28 and TRBJ2-5; 9 bases match TRBD1. The CDR3 is 14 amino acids. The J segment lost 5 bases and the V segment lost 8 bases, leaving 9 bases of the junction unmatched. Per the germline V gene, CDR1 is MDHEN and CDR2 is SYDVKM. CDR3 protein: CASHGTGSIETQYF. In nucleotides, the CDR3 is TGTGCCAGCCACGGGACAGGGTCGATTGAGACCCAGTACTTC.

The genes are TRBV20-1 and TRBJ1-6; no clear D. The CDR3 is 11 amino acids. CDR1 DFQATT and CDR2 SNEGSKA come from the germline V gene (reference sequence). Trimming removed 5 bases from V and 5 bases from J, with 4 bases in between. The CDR3 DNA reads TGCAGTGCTGAGGATAATTCACCCCTCCACTTT. Translating gives CSAEDNSPLHF.

The chain employs TRBV19 and TRBJ1-1; D gene unclear. CDR1 and CDR2 (germline): LNHDA, SQIVND (reference sequence). The CDR3 sequence is 13 residues long. V was pared by 3 bases and J by 3 bases, with 8 bases between. The CDR3 spells CASSMSRDTEAFF. In nucleotides, the CDR3 is TGTGCCAGTAGTATGAGCCGGGACACTGAAGCTTTCTTT.

The V and J genes are TRBV6-4 and TRBJ2-3, with D possibly TRBD2 on 5 matching bases. CDR3 length: 15 amino acids. Trimming took off 4 bases at V and 0 bases at J, with 11 bases between the two ends. In germline, CDR1 is MRHNA, CDR2 SNTAGT. The CDR3 protein is CASSVGVVSTDTQYF. For the CDR3, the DNA is TGTGCCAGCAGTGTCGGGGTCGTCAGCACAGATACGCAGTATTTT.

The gene calls are TRBV4-2 and TRBJ2-3, with a weak D call TRBD2 (6 bases). Deletions cut 4 bases from V and 2 bases from J, with 13 bases between. This CDR3 spans 15 amino acids. In germline, CDR1 is LGHNA, CDR2 YNFKEQ. For the CDR3, the DNA is TGTGCCAGCAGCCCGGGGGTGGGGATCACAGATACGCAGTATTTT. The encoded protein is CASSPGVGITDTQYF.